This is a list of T cell receptor beta chains from one sample in a study of blood T cell repertoires in COVID-19. Sequencing was performed with immunoSEQ multiplex PCR; in TCRdb, only in-frame clones are kept and a portion is missing. In the table there are 200,000 to 250,000 clones, around nine tenths of which are singletons. Material for sequencing was peripheral blood. These receptors were taken from a woman between 40 and 50 years old who had recovered from COVID-19. Each CDR3 is given with its conserved first and last residue. A D gene is named only where the DNA matches it firmly. Size tells how often a clone was seen (once, few, many) or the class of an expanded clone, and some rows leave it out.

d_call	v_call	j_call	clone_size	cdr3_nt	cdr3_aa
-	TRBV7-2	TRBJ1-5	-	TGTGCCAGCAGCTTACAGGGTTTGAATCAGCCCCAGCATTTT	CASSLQGLNQPQHF
-	TRBV5-5	TRBJ2-5	-	TGTGCCAGCAGCTTGTGGCTACGGGGGGCCCAAGAGACCCAGTACTTC	CASSLWLRGAQETQYF
TRBD1	TRBV9	TRBJ2-7	-	TGTGCCAGCAGCGTAGCGGGACAGGGGGCAGTGCAGTACTTC	CASSVAGQGAVQYF
TRBD1	TRBV29-1	TRBJ2-1	-	TGCAGCGTTGATCGGACAGGGGGGTACAATGAGCAGTTCTTC	CSVDRTGGYNEQFF
TRBD1	TRBV29-1	TRBJ1-5	-	TGCAGCGTTGAAGAAACAGGGGGCATCAATCAGCCCCAGCATTTT	CSVEETGGINQPQHF
TRBD1	TRBV25-1	TRBJ1-2	many	TGTGCCAGCAGTCCCGGGACAGGGGTAGGTGGCTACACCTTC	CASSPGTGVGGYTF
-	TRBV28	TRBJ1-2	-	TGTGCCAGCAGGGAGGCAAACTATGGCTACACCTTC	CASREANYGYTF
TRBD1	TRBV4-3	TRBJ2-1	-	TGCGCCAGCAGCCAAGATCTCGGGCAGGGGGTCCAGAATGAGCAGTTCTTC	CASSQDLGQGVQNEQFF
-	TRBV21-1	TRBJ1-2	-	TGTGCCAGCAGCAAAGAAGTCAGCTATGGCTACACCTTC	CASSKEVSYGYTF
TRBD1	TRBV28	TRBJ1-2	-	TGTGCCAGCAGTTCTCCGGGACAGGGCGGCAGGGGCTACACCTTC	CASSSPGQGGRGYTF
-	TRBV5-6	TRBJ1-4	-	TGTGCCAGCAGCTTGACAGCTGCAACTAATGAAAAACTGTTTTTT	CASSLTAATNEKLFF
TRBD2	TRBV11-3	TRBJ2-7	-	TGTGCCAGCAGCTTAGGGGGGACTACTCTCTACGAGCAGTACTTC	CASSLGGTTLYEQYF
-	TRBV25-1	TRBJ2-7	-	TGTGCCAGCAGCACCAGGGGAGTTGGCTACGAGCAGTACTTC	CASSTRGVGYEQYF
-	TRBV3-1/TRBV3-2	TRBJ2-3	-	TGTGCCAGCAGCCAACGTAGCGGCACAGATACGCAGTATTTT	CASSQRSGTDTQYF
-	TRBV6-5	TRBJ1-3	-	TGTGCCAGCAGCCTAGGATCTGGAAACACCATATATTTT	CASSLGSGNTIYF
-	TRBV2	TRBJ1-4	-	TGTGCCAGCAGTGAGATTGTGGGGGCGACTAATGAAAAACTGTTTTTT	CASSEIVGATNEKLFF
TRBD2	TRBV7-8	TRBJ2-7	-	TGTGCCAGCAGCGAGTCACGGGGGGGCCTCTACGAGCAGTACTTC	CASSESRGGLYEQYF
-	TRBV30	TRBJ1-1	-	TGTGCCTGGAGGGCTCACACATCCGCTAACACTGAAGCTTTCTTT	CAWRAHTSANTEAFF
-	TRBV5-8	TRBJ1-6	-	TGTGCCAGCAGCTTGGACAGATACAATTCACCCCTCCACTTT	CASSLDRYNSPLHF
TRBD1	TRBV5-1	TRBJ2-2	-	TGCGCCAGCAGCTTGGGGGGACAGGGGAACACCGGGGAGCTGTTTTTT	CASSLGGQGNTGELFF
TRBD2	TRBV5-1	TRBJ2-7	-	TGCGCCAGCAGCTTTAGTCGCGGGGGTCCCTACGAGCAGTACTTC	CASSFSRGGPYEQYF
-	TRBV6-1	TRBJ2-7	-	TGTGCCAGCAGTGAACAGGGATACGAGCAGTACTTC	CASSEQGYEQYF
-	TRBV4-2	TRBJ1-4	-	TGTGCCAGCAGCCAAGATCGGAGCCGGACAGCTAATGAAAAACTGTTTTTT	CASSQDRSRTANEKLFF
-	TRBV7-8	TRBJ2-2	-	TGTGCCAGCAGCTTGAGAATGGCTAGCGGGACAGGCGGGGAGCTGTTTTTT	CASSLRMASGTGGELFF
TRBD2	TRBV7-7	TRBJ2-2	once	TGTGCTAGCAGCCTCCGAGGGGATACTAGCGGGGTGAACACCGGGGAGCTGTTTTTT	CASSLRGDTSGVNTGELFF
-	TRBV18	TRBJ2-1	-	TGTGCCAGCTCACGGGATGAGGCCGGGATTTACAATGAGCAGTTCTTC	CASSRDEAGIYNEQFF
-	TRBV4-3	TRBJ2-7	-	TGCGCCAGCAGCCAAGGGCCAGTATCCTACGAGCAGTACTTC	CASSQGPVSYEQYF
-	TRBV5-1	TRBJ1-6	-	TGCGCCAGCAGCCGGGAGGGGAATCGATCACCCCTCCACTTT	CASSREGNRSPLHF
TRBD2	TRBV3-1/TRBV3-2	TRBJ2-5	-	TGTGCCAGCAGCCAGGGGACTAGCGGGCCCCAAGAGACCCAGTACTTC	CASSQGTSGPQETQYF
TRBD1	TRBV11-3	TRBJ2-7	few	TGTGCCAGCAGCGATCCGGGACAGGGCTCTTACGAGCAGTACTTC	CASSDPGQGSYEQYF
-	TRBV6-1	TRBJ2-7	-	TGTGCCAGCAGTGAGACAGGGAGGAAACCGTCTTACGAGCAGTACTTC	CASSETGRKPSYEQYF
TRBD2	TRBV30	TRBJ2-3	-	TGTGCCTGGACTAGCGGGAGTTCCACAGATACGCAGTATTTT	CAWTSGSSTDTQYF
TRBD2	TRBV19	TRBJ2-2	-	TGTGCCAGTAGACCTCTAGCGGGAGTGGACACCGGGGAGCTGTTTTTT	CASRPLAGVDTGELFF
TRBD1	TRBV3-1/TRBV3-2	TRBJ1-1	-	TGTGCCAGCAGTCAAACCCCAGGGGGCACTGAAGCTTTCTTT	CASSQTPGGTEAFF
-	TRBV9	TRBJ1-6	-	TGTGCCAGCAGTTTAGAGGGGGATAATTCACCCCTCCACTTT	CASSLEGDNSPLHF
TRBD2	TRBV7-2	TRBJ2-1	-	TGTGCCAGCAACAAACCGGGACTAGGGACTTACAATGAGCAGTTCTTC	CASNKPGLGTYNEQFF
-	TRBV28	TRBJ1-3	-	TGTGCCAGCAGCATTCCCCAGGTCGGAAACACCATATATTTT	CASSIPQVGNTIYF
-	TRBV5-1	TRBJ1-3	-	TGCGCCAGCAGCGACCGACCGTTGCAGGCTGGAAACACCATATATTTT	CASSDRPLQAGNTIYF
-	TRBV14	TRBJ1-2	-	TGTGCCAGCAGGTACGAGAGGGTAAGTGGCTACACCTTC	CASRYERVSGYTF
-	TRBV4-3	TRBJ2-5	-	TGCGCCAGCAGCCAAACACGATCCCTTCCAGAGACCCAGTACTTC	CASSQTRSLPETQYF
TRBD1	TRBV19	TRBJ2-1	-	TGTGCCAGTAGCACTAGACAGGGGTATGAGCAGTTCTTC	CASSTRQGYEQFF